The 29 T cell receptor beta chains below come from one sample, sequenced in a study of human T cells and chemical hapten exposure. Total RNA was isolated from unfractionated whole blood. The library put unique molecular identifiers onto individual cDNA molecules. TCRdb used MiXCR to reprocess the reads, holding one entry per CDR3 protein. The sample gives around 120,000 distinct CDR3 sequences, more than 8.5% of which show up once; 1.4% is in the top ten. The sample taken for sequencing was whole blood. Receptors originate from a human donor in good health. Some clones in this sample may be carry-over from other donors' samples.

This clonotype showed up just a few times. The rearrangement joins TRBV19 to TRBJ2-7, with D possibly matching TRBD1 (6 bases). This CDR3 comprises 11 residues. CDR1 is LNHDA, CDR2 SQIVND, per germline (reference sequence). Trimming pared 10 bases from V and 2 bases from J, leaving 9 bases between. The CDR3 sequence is CATGTTYEQYF. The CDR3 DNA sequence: TGTGCCACAGGGACAACCTACGAGCAGTACTTC. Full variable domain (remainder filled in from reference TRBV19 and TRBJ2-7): DGGITQSPKYLFRKEGQNVTLSCEQNLNHDAMYWYRQDPGQGLRLIYYSQIVNDFQKGDIAEGYSVSREKKESFPLTVTSAQKNPTAFYLCATGTTYEQYFGPGTRLTVT.

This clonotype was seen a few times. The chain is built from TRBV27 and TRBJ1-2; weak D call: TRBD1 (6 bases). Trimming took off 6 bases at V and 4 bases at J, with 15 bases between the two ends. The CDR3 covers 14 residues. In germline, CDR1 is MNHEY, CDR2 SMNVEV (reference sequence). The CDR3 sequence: CASSRQQGGYGYTF. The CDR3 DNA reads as TGTGCCAGCAGCCGACAACAGGGCGGCTATGGCTACACCTTC.

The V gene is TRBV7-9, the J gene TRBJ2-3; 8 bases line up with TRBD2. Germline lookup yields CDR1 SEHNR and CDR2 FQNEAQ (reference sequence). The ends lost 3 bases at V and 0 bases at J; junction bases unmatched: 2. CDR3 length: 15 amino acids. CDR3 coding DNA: TGTGCCAGCAGCTTCATAGCGGGGAGCACAGATACGCAGTATTTT. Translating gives CASSFIAGSTDTQYF.

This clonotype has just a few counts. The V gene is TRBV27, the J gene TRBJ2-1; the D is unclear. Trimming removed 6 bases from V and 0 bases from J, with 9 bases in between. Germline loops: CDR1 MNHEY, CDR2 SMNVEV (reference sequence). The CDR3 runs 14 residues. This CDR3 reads CASSVRASYNEQFF. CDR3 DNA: TGTGCCAGCAGCGTCCGGGCCTCCTACAATGAGCAGTTCTTC.

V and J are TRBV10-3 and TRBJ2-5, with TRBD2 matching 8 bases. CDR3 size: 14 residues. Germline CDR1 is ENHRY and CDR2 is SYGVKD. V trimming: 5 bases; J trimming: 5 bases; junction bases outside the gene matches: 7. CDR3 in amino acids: CAISRSGGSETQYF. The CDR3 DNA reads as TGTGCCATCAGTCGAAGCGGGGGTTCTGAGACCCAGTACTTC.

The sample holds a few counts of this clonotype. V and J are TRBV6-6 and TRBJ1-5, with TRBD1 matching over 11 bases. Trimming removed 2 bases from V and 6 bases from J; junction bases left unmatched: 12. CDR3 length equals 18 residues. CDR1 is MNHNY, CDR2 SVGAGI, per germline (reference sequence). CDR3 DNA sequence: TGTGCCAGCAGTTACCGCGGACAGGGGGCTGGGTTGGGTCAGCCCCAGCATTTT. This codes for CASSYRGQGAGLGQPQHF.

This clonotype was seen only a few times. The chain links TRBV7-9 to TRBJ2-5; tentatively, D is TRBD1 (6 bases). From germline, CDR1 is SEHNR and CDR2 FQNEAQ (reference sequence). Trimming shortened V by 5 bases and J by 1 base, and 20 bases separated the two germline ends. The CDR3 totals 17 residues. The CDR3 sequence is CASSPPMETGLQETQYF. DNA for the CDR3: TGTGCCAGCAGCCCCCCCATGGAAACAGGGCTCCAAGAGACCCAGTACTTC. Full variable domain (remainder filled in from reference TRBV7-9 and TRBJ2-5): DTGVSQNPRHKITKRGQNVTFRCDPISEHNRLYWYRQTLGQGPEFLTYFQNEAQLEKSRLLSDRFSAERPKGSFSTLEIQRTEQGDSAMYLCASSPPMETGLQETQYFGPGTRLLVL.

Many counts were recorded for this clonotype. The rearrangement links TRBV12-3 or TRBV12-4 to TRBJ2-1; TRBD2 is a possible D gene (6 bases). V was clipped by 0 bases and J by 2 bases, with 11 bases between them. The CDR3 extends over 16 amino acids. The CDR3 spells CASSLASQRAYNEQFF. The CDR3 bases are TGTGCCAGCAGTTTAGCGAGCCAGCGGGCCTACAATGAGCAGTTCTTC.

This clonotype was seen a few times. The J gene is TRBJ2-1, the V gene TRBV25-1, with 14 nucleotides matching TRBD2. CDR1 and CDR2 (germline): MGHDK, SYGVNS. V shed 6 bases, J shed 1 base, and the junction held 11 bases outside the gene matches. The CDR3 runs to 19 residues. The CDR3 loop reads CASSPETSGRALSYNEQFF. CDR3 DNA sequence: TGTGCCAGCAGCCCCGAGACTAGCGGGAGGGCCCTTTCCTACAATGAGCAGTTCTTC.

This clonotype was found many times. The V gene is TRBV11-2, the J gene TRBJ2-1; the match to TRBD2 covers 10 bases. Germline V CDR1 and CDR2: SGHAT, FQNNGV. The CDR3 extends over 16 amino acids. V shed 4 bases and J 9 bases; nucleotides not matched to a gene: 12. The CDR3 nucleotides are TGTGCCAGCAGCTCCATTGGACTAGCGGTCGATACTGAGCAGTTCTTC. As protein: CASSSIGLAVDTEQFF.

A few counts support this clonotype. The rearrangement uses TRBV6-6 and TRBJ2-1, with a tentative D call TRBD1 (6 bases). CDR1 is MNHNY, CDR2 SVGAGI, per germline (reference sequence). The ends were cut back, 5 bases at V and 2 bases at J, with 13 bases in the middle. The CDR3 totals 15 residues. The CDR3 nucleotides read TGTGCCAGCAGTCCCCAGGGGCTCACCTACAATGAGCAGTTCTTC. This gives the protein CASSPQGLTYNEQFF.

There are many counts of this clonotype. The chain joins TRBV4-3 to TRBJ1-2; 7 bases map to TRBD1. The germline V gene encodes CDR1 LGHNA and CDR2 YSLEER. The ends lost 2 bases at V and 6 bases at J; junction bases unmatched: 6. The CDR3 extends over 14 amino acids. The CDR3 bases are TGCGCCAGCAGCCAACGACAGGGAATAAATGGCTACACCTTC. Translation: CASSQRQGINGYTF.

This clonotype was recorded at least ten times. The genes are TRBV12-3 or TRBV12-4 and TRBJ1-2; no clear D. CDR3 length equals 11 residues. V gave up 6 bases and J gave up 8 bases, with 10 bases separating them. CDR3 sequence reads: CASSHRAGYTF. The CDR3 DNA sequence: TGTGCCAGCAGCCACAGAGCGGGCTACACCTTC.

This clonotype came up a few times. The CDR3 DNA reads TGTGCCAGCAGCTTGGGGGGGGGGTCGGGGACTGAAGCTTTCTTT. Translating it yields CASSLGGGSGTEAFF. The gene calls are TRBV5-4 and TRBJ1-1, with D tentatively TRBD1 (5 bases). This CDR3 region has 15 residues. Germline-derived CDR1 and CDR2 are SGHNT and YYREEE (reference sequence). Trimming left V 0 bases short and J 5 bases short, with 14 bases between.

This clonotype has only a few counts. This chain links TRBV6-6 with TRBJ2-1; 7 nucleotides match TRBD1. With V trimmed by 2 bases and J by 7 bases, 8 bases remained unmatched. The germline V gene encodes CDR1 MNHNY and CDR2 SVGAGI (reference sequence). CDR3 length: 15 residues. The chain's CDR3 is CASSYRDRGGNEQFF. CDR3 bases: TGTGCCAGCAGTTACCGGGACAGAGGCGGTAATGAGCAGTTCTTC.

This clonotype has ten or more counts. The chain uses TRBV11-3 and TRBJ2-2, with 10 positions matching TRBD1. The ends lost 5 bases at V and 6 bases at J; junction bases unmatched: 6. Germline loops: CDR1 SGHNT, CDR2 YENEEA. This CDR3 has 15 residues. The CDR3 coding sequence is TGTGCCAGCAGCGGGGGACAGGGGTCCCCCGGGGAGCTGTTTTTT. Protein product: CASSGGQGSPGELFF. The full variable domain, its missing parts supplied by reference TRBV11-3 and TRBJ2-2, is EAGVVQSPRYKIIEKKQPVAFWCNPISGHNTLYWYLQNLGQGPELLIRYENEEAVDDSQLPKDRFSAERLKGVDSTLKIQPAELGDSAVYLCASSGGQGSPGELFFGEGSRLTVL.

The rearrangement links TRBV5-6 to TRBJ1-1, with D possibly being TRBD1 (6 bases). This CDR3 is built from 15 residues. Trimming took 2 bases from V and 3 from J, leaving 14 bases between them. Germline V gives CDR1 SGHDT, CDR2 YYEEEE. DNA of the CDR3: TGTGCCAGCAGCTTACAGGGCTCATGGGACACTGAAGCTTTCTTT. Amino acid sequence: CASSLQGSWDTEAFF.

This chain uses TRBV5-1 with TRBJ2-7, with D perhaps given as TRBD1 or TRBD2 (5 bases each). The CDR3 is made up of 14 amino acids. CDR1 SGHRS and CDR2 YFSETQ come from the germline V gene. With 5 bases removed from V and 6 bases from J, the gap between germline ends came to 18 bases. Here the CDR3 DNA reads TGCGCCAGCAGTCTATATGGGACCGGCGTCGAGCAGTACTTC. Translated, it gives CASSLYGTGVEQYF. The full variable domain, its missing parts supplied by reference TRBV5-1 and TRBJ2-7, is KAGVTQTPRYLIKTRGQQVTLSCSPISGHRSVSWYQQTPGQGLQFLFEYFSETQRNKGNFPGRFSGRQFSNSRSEMNVSTLELGDSALYLCASSLYGTGVEQYFGPGTRLTVT.

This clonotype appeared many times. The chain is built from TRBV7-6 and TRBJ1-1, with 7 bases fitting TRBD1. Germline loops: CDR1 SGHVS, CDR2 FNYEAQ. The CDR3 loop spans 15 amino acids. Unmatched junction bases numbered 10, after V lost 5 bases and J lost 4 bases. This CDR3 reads CASSPQGGLRTEAFF. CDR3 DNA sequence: TGTGCCAGCAGCCCGCAGGGGGGGCTCCGCACTGAAGCTTTCTTT.

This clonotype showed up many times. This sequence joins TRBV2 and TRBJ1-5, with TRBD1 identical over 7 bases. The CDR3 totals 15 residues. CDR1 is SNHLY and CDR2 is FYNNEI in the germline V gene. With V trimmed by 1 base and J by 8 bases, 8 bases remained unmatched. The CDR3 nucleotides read TGTGCCAGCAGTGAAGGGGGAGGGGGCGCGGAGCCCCAGCATTTT. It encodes CASSEGGGGAEPQHF. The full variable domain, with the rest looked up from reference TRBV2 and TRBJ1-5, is EPEVTQTPSHQVTQMGQEVILRCVPISNHLYFYWYRQILGQKVEFLVSFYNNEISEKSEIFDDQFSVERPDGSNFTLKIRSTKLEDSAMYFCASSEGGGGAEPQHFGDGTRLSIL.

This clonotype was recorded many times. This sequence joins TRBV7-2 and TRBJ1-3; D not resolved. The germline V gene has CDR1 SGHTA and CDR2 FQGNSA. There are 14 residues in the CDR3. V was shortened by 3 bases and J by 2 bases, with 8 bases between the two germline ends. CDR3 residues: CASSFWGAGNTIYF. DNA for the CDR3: TGTGCCAGCAGCTTTTGGGGAGCTGGAAACACCATATATTTT.

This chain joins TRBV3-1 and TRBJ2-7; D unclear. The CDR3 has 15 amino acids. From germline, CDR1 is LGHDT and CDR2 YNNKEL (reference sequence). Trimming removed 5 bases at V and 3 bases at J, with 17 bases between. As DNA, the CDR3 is TGTGCCAGCAGCGGGCCCAGTGTAGGGAACTACGAGCAGTACTTC. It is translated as CASSGPSVGNYEQYF.

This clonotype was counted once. CDR3 protein: CASSSIEGTYEQYF. The CDR3 coding sequence is TGTGCCAGCAGCTCGATCGAGGGGACCTACGAGCAGTACTTC. The chain employs TRBV7-6 and TRBJ2-7; D could derive from TRBD1 or TRBD2 (5 bases each). Trimming left V 4 bases short and J 2 bases short, with 12 bases between. The germline V gene has CDR1 SGHVS and CDR2 FNYEAQ. There are 14 residues in the CDR3.

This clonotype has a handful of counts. The CDR3 nucleotides are TGTGCCTGGAGTGTTTCCGGGGGCTACGAGCAGTACTTC. Amino acids: CAWSVSGGYEQYF. This sequence joins TRBV30 and TRBJ2-7; a weak D match, TRBD2 (6 bases). V was clipped by 0 bases and J by 3 bases, with 9 bases between them. Looked up from germline, CDR1 is GTSNPN and CDR2 is SVGIG (reference sequence). The CDR3 is 13 amino acids.

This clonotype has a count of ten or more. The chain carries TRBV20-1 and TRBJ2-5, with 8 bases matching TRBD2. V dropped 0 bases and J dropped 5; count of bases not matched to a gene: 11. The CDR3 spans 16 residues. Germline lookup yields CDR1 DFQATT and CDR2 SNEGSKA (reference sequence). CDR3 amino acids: CSARDTEAGGVETQYF. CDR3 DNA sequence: TGCAGTGCTAGAGATACGGAGGCGGGGGGTGTGGAGACCCAGTACTTC.

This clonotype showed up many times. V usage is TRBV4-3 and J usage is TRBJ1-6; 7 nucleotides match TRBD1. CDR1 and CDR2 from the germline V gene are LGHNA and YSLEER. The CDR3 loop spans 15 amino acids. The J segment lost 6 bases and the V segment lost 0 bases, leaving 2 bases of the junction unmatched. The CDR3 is CASSQETGSNSPLHF. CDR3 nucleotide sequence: TGCGCCAGCAGCCAAGAGACAGGGAGTAATTCACCCCTCCACTTT.

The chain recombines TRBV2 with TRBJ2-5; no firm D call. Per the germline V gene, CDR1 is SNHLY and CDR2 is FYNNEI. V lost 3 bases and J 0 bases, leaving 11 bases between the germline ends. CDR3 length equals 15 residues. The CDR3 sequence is CASSDSVHYQETQYF. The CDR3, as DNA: TGTGCCAGCAGTGATTCCGTTCATTACCAAGAGACCCAGTACTTC. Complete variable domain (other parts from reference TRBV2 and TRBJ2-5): EPEVTQTPSHQVTQMGQEVILRCVPISNHLYFYWYRQILGQKVEFLVSFYNNEISEKSEIFDDQFSVERPDGSNFTLKIRSTKLEDSAMYFCASSDSVHYQETQYFGPGTRLLVL.

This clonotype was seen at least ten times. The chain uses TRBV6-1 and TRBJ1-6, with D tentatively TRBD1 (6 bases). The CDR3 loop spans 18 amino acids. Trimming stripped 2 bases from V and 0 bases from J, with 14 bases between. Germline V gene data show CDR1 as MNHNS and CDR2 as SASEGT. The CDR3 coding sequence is TGTGCCAGCAGTGAACGACAGGCTATGAGCTCCTATAATTCACCCCTCCACTTT. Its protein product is CASSERQAMSSYNSPLHF.

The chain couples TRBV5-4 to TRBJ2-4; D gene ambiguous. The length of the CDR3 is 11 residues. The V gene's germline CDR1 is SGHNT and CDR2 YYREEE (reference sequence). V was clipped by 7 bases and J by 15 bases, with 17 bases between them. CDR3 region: CASHDSRSSYF. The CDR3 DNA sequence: TGTGCCAGCCATGACTCTCGAAGTTCGTACTTC.